Listed below are T cell receptor beta chains from one sample, sequenced in a study of T cells after yellow fever vaccination. MiXCR, run by TCRdb on the 5' RACE reads, gives a single entry per CDR3 protein. The sample records some 290,000 distinct CDR3 sequences, roughly 10% being singletons. Specimen: CD4+ T cells sorted from PBMCs, collected 45 days after the yellow fever booster vaccination. The origin of the receptors is a man aged 18 to 29 who received the YFV17D yellow fever vaccine. Each CDR3 is given without its conserved first and last residue. The order of the fields is V gene, J gene, CDR3 protein.

V gene: TRBV4-3; J gene: TRBJ1-4; CDR3 protein: ASSQTYRGSGEKLF
V gene: TRBV29-1; J gene: TRBJ2-1; CDR3 protein: SVVGLGNEQF
V gene: TRBV5-1; J gene: TRBJ2-1; CDR3 protein: ASSPLRTGEINEQF
V gene: TRBV5-1; J gene: TRBJ1-4; CDR3 protein: ASSLETATNEKLF
V gene: TRBV7-2; J gene: TRBJ2-3; CDR3 protein: ASSVDGLAGVTDTQY
V gene: TRBV6-5; J gene: TRBJ2-1; CDR3 protein: ASSYSSSGGYNEQF
V gene: TRBV12-3/TRBV12-4; J gene: TRBJ1-4; CDR3 protein: ASSATGGTNEKLF
V gene: TRBV12-3/TRBV12-4; J gene: TRBJ2-5; CDR3 protein: ASSVGRGLKTQY
V gene: TRBV5-1; J gene: TRBJ1-1; CDR3 protein: ASSPSWAGNIRTEAF
V gene: TRBV7-2; J gene: TRBJ2-5; CDR3 protein: ASSAGGLETQY
V gene: TRBV12-3/TRBV12-4; J gene: TRBJ2-3; CDR3 protein: ASSSSGGRDTQY
V gene: TRBV6-5; J gene: TRBJ2-3; CDR3 protein: ASSYSMWRRDTQY
V gene: TRBV27; J gene: TRBJ2-2; CDR3 protein: ASSTRDSGTNTGELF
V gene: TRBV5-8; J gene: TRBJ1-3; CDR3 protein: AGARRRGNTIY
V gene: TRBV5-1; J gene: TRBJ1-1; CDR3 protein: ASSLAGGNAEAF
V gene: TRBV10-3; J gene: TRBJ1-5; CDR3 protein: AITIAENQPQH
V gene: TRBV11-2; J gene: TRBJ2-3; CDR3 protein: ASSLARGVLRTDTQY
V gene: TRBV12-3/TRBV12-4; J gene: TRBJ2-2; CDR3 protein: ASSLQSAGELF
V gene: TRBV14; J gene: TRBJ1-4; CDR3 protein: ASSQDTSREKLF
V gene: TRBV7-2; J gene: TRBJ2-5; CDR3 protein: ASSQQGTAQTQY
V gene: TRBV7-3; J gene: TRBJ1-1; CDR3 protein: ASSAGQGAEAF
V gene: TRBV6-2/TRBV6-3; J gene: TRBJ2-3; CDR3 protein: ASSYSTVDTQY
V gene: TRBV7-9; J gene: TRBJ2-3; CDR3 protein: ASSPSSDTQY
V gene: TRBV6-5; J gene: TRBJ2-4; CDR3 protein: ASSEAGGNIQY
V gene: TRBV12-3/TRBV12-4; J gene: TRBJ1-4; CDR3 protein: ASSTTGYIEKLF
V gene: TRBV7-2; J gene: TRBJ2-3; CDR3 protein: ASSLVLRNTDTQY
V gene: TRBV20-1; J gene: TRBJ1-2; CDR3 protein: GATNYGYT
V gene: TRBV7-2; J gene: TRBJ2-5; CDR3 protein: ASSLAGGRLSETQY
V gene: TRBV7-3; J gene: TRBJ2-1; CDR3 protein: ASSPPGGASYNEQF
V gene: TRBV5-1; J gene: TRBJ1-5; CDR3 protein: ASSLTGGPGQPQH
V gene: TRBV20-1; J gene: TRBJ1-1; CDR3 protein: STNRGGYTEAF
V gene: TRBV11-2; J gene: TRBJ2-3; CDR3 protein: ASRSPGGALGDTQY
V gene: TRBV6-2/TRBV6-3; J gene: TRBJ2-3; CDR3 protein: ASSYYPAGSTDTQY
V gene: TRBV4-3; J gene: TRBJ2-5; CDR3 protein: ASSQPTGQMYQETQY
V gene: TRBV5-6; J gene: TRBJ2-7; CDR3 protein: ASSFQGESYEQY
V gene: TRBV28; J gene: TRBJ1-1; CDR3 protein: ASSSWTGGYTEAF
V gene: TRBV30; J gene: TRBJ2-5; CDR3 protein: AWSPGQGAY
V gene: TRBV5-1; J gene: TRBJ1-1; CDR3 protein: ASSQRSGSTTEAF
V gene: TRBV12-3/TRBV12-4; J gene: TRBJ1-1; CDR3 protein: ASSPGHGNTEAF
V gene: TRBV4-2; J gene: TRBJ2-6; CDR3 protein: ASSQGDSGANVLT
V gene: TRBV7-2; J gene: TRBJ2-7; CDR3 protein: ASSLVTYEQY
V gene: TRBV2; J gene: TRBJ2-3; CDR3 protein: ASSLTGGNTDTQY